This TCR beta chain was documented in a study of shared clonotypes between healthy human individuals. This clone came up once. J lost 2 bases, V lost 4 bases, and 4 bases had no gene match. Per germline, CDR1 SGHRS and CDR2 YFSETQ. The length of the CDR3 is 14 residues. Sequencing used immunoSEQ multiplex PCR; TCRdb keeps in-frame clones, though not all of them. The table includes 300,000 to 350,000 clones, more than 60% detected once. The sequence was obtained from a man aged 30 to 39 in good health. Sequenced: memory CD4+ T cells sorted from blood. Subset indicated: CD45RA-negative fraction. The V gene is TRBV5-1, the J gene TRBJ2-3, with 7 bases lining up with TRBD2. The CDR3 DNA follows: TGCGCCAGCAGCCCTGGGACTATCACAGATACGCAGTATTTT. Amino acids: CASSPGTITDTQYF.